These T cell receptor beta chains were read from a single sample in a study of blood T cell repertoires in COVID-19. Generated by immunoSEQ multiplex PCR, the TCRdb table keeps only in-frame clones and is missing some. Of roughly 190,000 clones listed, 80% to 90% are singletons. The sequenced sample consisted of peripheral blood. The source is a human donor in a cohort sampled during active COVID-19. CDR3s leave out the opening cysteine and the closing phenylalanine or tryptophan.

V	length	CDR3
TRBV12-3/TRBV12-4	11	ASSSRDNSPLH
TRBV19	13	ASSISRQGGETQY
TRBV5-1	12	ASSLVGGAAEAF
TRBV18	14	ASSQGTGGESYGYT
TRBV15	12	ATSRRQGGETQY
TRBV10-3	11	AIRADTIDGYT
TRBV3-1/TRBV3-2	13	ASSPRVGIGNTIY
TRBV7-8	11	ASSLRGGEPQH
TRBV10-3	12	AITYDRANTEAF
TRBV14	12	ASSRNRDTGELF